This T cell receptor beta chain derives from a study of T cell changes during pregnancy in multiple sclerosis. This table comes from immunoSEQ multiplex PCR, and its TCRdb copy is limited to in-frame clones, with some not included. The table shows 30,000 to 40,000 clones, with roughly 91% occurring only once. This CDR3 is 15 amino acids long. After removal of 3 bases from V and 5 bases from J, the junction contained 7 bases not matched to a gene. Germline values: CDR1 ENHRY, CDR2 SYGVKD. The TCR originated in a female donor with multiple sclerosis, enrolled in a pregnancy study. This chain joins TRBV10-3 and TRBJ1-1; 9 nucleotides match TRBD1. Here the sequenced sample was CD8+ T cells from peripheral blood mononuclear cells, taken in the third trimester of pregnancy. CDR3 DNA: TGTGCCATCAGTGAAGGGTGGACAGGGGAGACTGAAGCTTTCTTT. As protein: CAISEGWTGETEAFF.